The 18 T cell receptor beta chains presented below share a single source sample, sequenced in a study of shared clonotypes between healthy human individuals. Measured with immunoSEQ multiplex PCR; TCRdb has only the in-frame clones, and not every one. The repertoire has about 490,000 clones, 81% of them found once; the top ten carry 10% to 15%. The sequenced sample consisted of PBMCs. These receptors were taken from a woman aged 40 to 50 in good health. Some clones in this sample may be carry-over from other donors' samples.

This clone appeared a few times. The chain employs TRBV29-1 and TRBJ2-5; D may match TRBD1 or TRBD2 (5 bases each). CDR3 length equals 13 residues. Trimming removed 3 bases at V and 5 bases at J, with 13 bases between. The V gene's germline CDR1 is SQVTM and CDR2 ANQGSEA. The CDR3 DNA sequence: TGCAGCGTTGATAGCCTTGAGGGGGAGACCCAGTACTTC. Protein product: CSVDSLEGETQYF.

The V and J genes are TRBV11-2 and TRBJ2-1, with unresolved D. This CDR3 spans 12 amino acids. The germline V and J ends were trimmed by 5 bases and 6 bases, with 8 bases remaining between them. The V gene's germline CDR1 is SGHAT and CDR2 FQNNGV. CDR3 coding DNA: TGTGCCAGCAGCCAATCGGTCAATGAGCAGTTCTTC. Translation: CASSQSVNEQFF. Based on the CDR3 plus reference TRBV11-2 and TRBJ2-1, the full variable domain is EAGVAQSPRYKIIEKRQSVAFWCNPISGHATLYWYQQILGQGPKLLIQFQNNGVVDDSQLPKDRFSAERLKGVDSTLKIQPAKLEDSAVYLCASSQSVNEQFFGPGTRLTVL.

This clone was picked up many times. This rearrangement joins TRBV6-1 to TRBJ2-7; no clear D. The V end was cut by 2 bases, the J end by 0 bases, with 11 bases between. From germline, CDR1 is MNHNS and CDR2 SASEGT. CDR3 size: 15 residues. Here the CDR3 reads CASSEPWPSSYEQYF. The CDR3 region has the DNA TGTGCCAGCAGTGAACCCTGGCCCAGCTCCTACGAGCAGTACTTC.

The chain employs TRBV5-4 and TRBJ1-2; TRBD1 might be the D (6 bases). Per the germline V gene, CDR1 is SGHNT and CDR2 is YYREEE (reference sequence). The CDR3 is made up of 15 amino acids. Trimming pared 2 bases from V and 1 base from J, leaving 12 bases between. DNA for the CDR3: TGTGCCAGCAGCTTCGGGACAAAACTTAACTATGGCTACACCTTC. Translating gives CASSFGTKLNYGYTF.

In the case of this clone: A read error is likely, as this CDR3 ends without the conserved phenylalanine or tryptophan. No DNA is shown, since the ends of the CDR3 on it are uncertain; the CDR3 is the one TCRdb lists. The V and J genes are TRBV30 and TRBJ1-4. CDR1 is GTSNPN, CDR2 SVGIG, per germline (reference sequence). The CDR3 has 15 residues if both end residues are counted. CDR3 loop: CAWSYSSILKHHIFL.

This chain connects TRBV9 to TRBJ1-5; weak D call: TRBD1 (6 bases). From germline, CDR1 is SGDLS and CDR2 YYNGEE. This CDR3 spans 15 amino acids. V lost 6 bases and J lost 5, with 18 bases in between. The CDR3 DNA reads as TGTGCCAGCACCCCGGGACAAACCGGGGATCAGCCCCAGCATTTT. Translating gives CASTPGQTGDQPQHF.

This chain links TRBV4-2 with TRBJ2-7; maybe TRBD2 (6 bases). Germline values: CDR1 LGHNA, CDR2 YNFKEQ. V was pared by 3 bases and J by 3 bases, with 12 bases between. CDR3 length equals 14 residues. CDR3 amino acids: CASSHGTRDYEQYF. CDR3 DNA: TGTGCCAGCAGCCACGGGACTCGCGACTACGAGCAGTACTTC.

V gene TRBV4-1 combines with J gene TRBJ2-7, with D unresolved. Per germline, CDR1 MGHRA and CDR2 YSYEKL. Trimming removed 5 bases at V and 2 bases at J, with 10 bases between. This CDR3 spans 13 amino acids. Written as DNA, the CDR3 is TGCGCCAGCAGCGAATTTGCCGCCTACGAGCAGTACTTC. Translating it yields CASSEFAAYEQYF.

The chain joins TRBV2 to TRBJ2-7; the D gene is possibly TRBD1 (6 bases). The CDR3 runs 16 residues. V lost 6 bases and J 5 bases, leaving 23 bases between the germline ends. CDR1 SNHLY and CDR2 FYNNEI come from the germline V gene. The CDR3: CASRTLGATRRDEQYF. The CDR3, as DNA: TGTGCCAGCAGAACCTTGGGGGCGACAAGACGGGACGAGCAGTACTTC.

The V call is TRBV2, the J call TRBJ1-4; a possible D gene is TRBD1 (5 bases). Germline CDR1 and CDR2: SNHLY and FYNNEI. The CDR3 sequence is 20 residues long. V shed 5 bases and J shed 0 bases, with 25 bases lying between them. This chain's CDR3 is CASSRPRRALQIATNEKLFF. In DNA, the CDR3 is TGTGCCAGCAGTCGCCCCCGCAGGGCCCTCCAGATTGCAACTAATGAAAAACTGTTTTTT.

This clone was detected ten times or more. V usage is TRBV27 and J usage is TRBJ2-1; the D gene could be TRBD1 or TRBD2 (5 bases each). Germline V gene sequence: CDR1 MNHEY, CDR2 SMNVEV (reference sequence). The CDR3 covers 12 residues. V was clipped by 5 bases and J by 9 bases, with 11 bases between them. CDR3 in amino acids: CASSPQRGEQFF. CDR3 DNA: TGTGCCAGCAGTCCACAGAGGGGTGAGCAGTTCTTC.

The CDR3 spells CASSLNAITDTQYF. Here the CDR3 DNA reads TGTGCCAGCAGCTTGAATGCGATCACAGATACGCAGTATTTT. This chain connects TRBV5-4 to TRBJ2-3; D is uncertain. Per the germline V gene, CDR1 is SGHNT and CDR2 is YYREEE (reference sequence). V lost 1 base and J 2 bases, leaving 8 bases between the germline ends. The CDR3 contains 14 residues. Full variable domain (outside the CDR3, taken from reference TRBV5-4 and TRBJ2-3): ETGVTQSPTHLIKTRGQQVTLRCSSQSGHNTVSWYQQALGQGPQFIFQYYREEENGRGNFPPRFSGLQFPNYSSELNVNALELDDSALYLCASSLNAITDTQYFGPGTRLTVL.

This chain connects TRBV6-6 to TRBJ1-2; 9 positions agree with TRBD1. V lost 5 bases to trimming and J lost 6 bases; unmatched junction nucleotides: 7. The length of the CDR3 is 14 residues. Looked up from germline, CDR1 is MNHNY and CDR2 is SVGAGI (reference sequence). In nucleotides, the CDR3 is TGTGCCAGCAGTACCGGGACAGGGATGAATGGCTACACCTTC. Translated, it gives CASSTGTGMNGYTF.

The chain uses TRBV28 and TRBJ2-1; no reliable D call. Trimming stripped 6 bases from V and 0 bases from J, with 12 bases between. There are 15 residues in the CDR3. Per the germline V gene, CDR1 is MDHEN and CDR2 is SYDVKM. In DNA form, the CDR3 reads TGTGCCAGCAGAACCGGAGAATCCTCCTACAATGAGCAGTTCTTC. Translation: CASRTGESSYNEQFF.

Comments on this clone: A far bigger clonotype differs at one base, so this is likely a read error. V and J are TRBV5-1 and TRBJ1-1; 8 positions match TRBD1. V shed 6 bases, J shed 1 base, and the junction held 5 bases outside the gene matches. This CDR3 is 14 amino acids long. Germline V gene sequence: CDR1 SGHRS, CDR2 YFSETQ. The CDR3 loop reads CASTLTGANTEAFF. The CDR3 coding sequence is TGCGCCAGCACCCTGACAGGGGCGAACACTGAAGCTTTCTTT.

The chain uses TRBV28 and TRBJ2-3, with TRBD2 as a possible D gene (5 bases). V dropped 7 bases and J dropped 6 bases, with 11 bases sitting between them. CDR3 length: 12 amino acids. The germline gives CDR1 MDHEN, CDR2 SYDVKM. CDR3 residues: CASKGPGDTQYF. The CDR3 DNA is TGTGCCAGCAAAGGGCCGGGGGATACGCAGTATTTT.

This clone occurred many times. The V gene is TRBV2, the J gene TRBJ2-7, with D possibly TRBD1 on 6 matching bases. The germline gives CDR1 SNHLY, CDR2 FYNNEI. V gave up 2 bases and J gave up 4 bases, with 12 bases separating them. This CDR3 has 14 amino acids. CDR3 sequence: CASSEYGGLYEQYF. The DNA of the CDR3 is TGTGCCAGCAGTGAATATGGGGGCTTATACGAGCAGTACTTC.

The rearrangement uses TRBV29-1 and TRBJ2-6; perhaps TRBD2 as D (5 bases). The CDR3 loop spans 15 amino acids. CDR1 and CDR2 from the germline V gene are SQVTM and ANQGSEA. Trimming left V 6 bases short and J 0 bases short, with 12 bases between. This CDR3 reads CSVRSGGSGANVLTF. The CDR3 DNA reads as TGCAGCGTCAGAAGCGGAGGCTCTGGGGCCAACGTCCTGACTTTC.